The 20 T cell receptor beta chains below all came from one sample that was sequenced in a study of vaccination effects on CD4 cells after COVID-19. The table came from immunoSEQ multiplex PCR; TCRdb's copy has only in-frame clones and leaves some out. The table shows approximately 28,000 clones, with about three quarters occurring only once. ViraFEST used viral peptide pools to expand antigen-specific CD4+ T cells before sequencing. Upon completion of around ten days in culture, CD4+ T cells were isolated. Of the BNT162b2 and mRNA-1273 vaccines, participants received two doses of one or the other. No antigens are known for them. The starting material was CD4+ T cells from PBMCs cultured with SARS-CoV-2 spike peptides, obtained after COVID-19 vaccination. The receptors were sampled from a human donor who received a COVID-19 vaccine. Some clones in this sample may be carry-over from other donors' samples.

The rearrangement joins TRBV30 to TRBJ2-3; D is unclear. This CDR3 is 13 amino acids long. Germline CDR1 and CDR2: GTSNPN and SVGIG (reference sequence). Trimming took off 2 bases at V and 5 bases at J, with 11 bases between the two ends. The CDR3 DNA reads TGTGCCTGGAGTAAGGGTCGGCAAGATACGCAGTATTTT. Translated: CAWSKGRQDTQYF. The full variable domain, its missing parts supplied by reference TRBV30 and TRBJ2-3, is SQTIHQWPATLVQPVGSPLSLECTVEGTSNPNLYWYRQAAGRGLQLLFYSVGIGQISSEVPQNLSASRPQDRQFILSSKKLLLSDSGFYLCAWSKGRQDTQYFGPGTRLTVL.

This chain links TRBV4-2 with TRBJ1-2; D call uncertain. The CDR3 has 17 residues. CDR1 is LGHNA and CDR2 is YNFKEQ in the germline V gene. The V gene lost 0 bases and the J gene lost 4 bases, with 18 bases spanning the gap. The CDR3 sequence is CASSQDIGPSIGYGYTF. DNA for the CDR3: TGTGCCAGCAGCCAAGATATAGGCCCCAGTATAGGCTATGGCTACACCTTC.

Only a few counts were recorded for this clone. CDR3 coding DNA: TGCGCCAGCAGCCAAGTGGCTAGCGGGGGGTTCACAGATACGCAGTATTTT. Translating it yields CASSQVASGGFTDTQYF. The J gene is TRBJ2-3, the V gene TRBV4-1; 11 nucleotides align to TRBD2. CDR3 length equals 17 residues. Germline CDR1 MGHRA, CDR2 YSYEKL. The V segment lost 1 base and the J segment 2 bases; nucleotides outside the gene matches: 5.

This chain uses TRBV11-3 with TRBJ2-5, with 7 nucleotides matching TRBD1. Losses at the gene ends were 2 bases for V and 7 bases for J; bases not matched to a gene: 4. This CDR3 contains 13 residues. Germline CDR1 is SGHNT and CDR2 is YENEEA. CDR3 loop: CASSLTGDVTQYF. The CDR3 nucleotides are TGTGCCAGCAGCTTAACAGGGGATGTGACCCAGTACTTC.

J is TRBJ1-3 and V is TRBV5-1; no clear D gene. The CDR3 totals 13 residues. The V end was cut by 0 bases, the J end by 2 bases, with 3 bases between. Germline V gene data show CDR1 as SGHRS and CDR2 as YFSETQ. The CDR3 reads CASSLDTGNTIYF. The CDR3 DNA sequence: TGCGCCAGCAGCTTGGACACTGGAAACACCATATATTTT. Variable domain in full (rest from reference TRBV5-1 and TRBJ1-3): KAGVTQTPRYLIKTRGQQVTLSCSPISGHRSVSWYQQTPGQGLQFLFEYFSETQRNKGNFPGRFSGRQFSNSRSEMNVSTLELGDSALYLCASSLDTGNTIYFGEGSWLTVV.

The J gene is TRBJ2-7, the V gene TRBV19; possibly TRBD2 for D (5 bases). Trimming removed 1 base from V and 0 bases from J, with 10 bases in between. This CDR3 has 15 amino acids. Germline CDR1 reads LNHDA; CDR2 reads SQIVND (reference sequence). The chain's CDR3 is CASSIATGSSYEQYV. DNA of the CDR3: TGTGCCAGTAGTATAGCTACGGGGAGCTCCTACGAGCAGTACGTC.

The chain uses TRBV28 and TRBJ2-3; the match to TRBD1 covers 7 bases. With V trimmed by 11 bases and J by 1 base, 6 bases remained unmatched. Germline CDR1 is MDHEN and CDR2 is SYDVKM. The CDR3 sequence is 13 residues long. CDR3 in amino acids: CAYRGSGTDTQYF. The CDR3 DNA reads as TGTGCCTACAGGGGATCTGGCACAGATACGCAGTATTTT.

The chain employs TRBV28 and TRBJ1-4; TRBD1 might be the D (5 bases). Germline lookup yields CDR1 MDHEN and CDR2 SYDVKM. This CDR3 comprises 14 residues. Trimming cost V 3 bases and J 2 bases, with 7 bases left between them. This chain's CDR3 is CASSFPGTNEKLFF. The CDR3 region has the DNA TGTGCCAGCAGTTTCCCAGGGACTAATGAAAAACTGTTTTTT.

This chain connects TRBV18 to TRBJ2-1, with TRBD1 matching over 7 bases. This CDR3 contains 15 residues. The germline V gene encodes CDR1 KGHSH and CDR2 LQKENI. Trimming at V came to 6 bases and at J to 7 bases, leaving 12 bases not matched to a gene. The CDR3 sequence: CASSDSGTARNEQFF. Written as DNA, the CDR3 is TGTGCCAGCTCCGATTCGGGGACAGCGAGGAATGAGCAGTTCTTC.

This rearrangement joins TRBV18 to TRBJ2-3; no clear D. V lost 3 bases and J lost 5, with 9 bases in between. CDR3 length: 13 amino acids. CDR1 KGHSH and CDR2 LQKENI come from the germline V gene. CDR3 sequence: CASSPSHGDTQYF. The CDR3 DNA follows: TGTGCCAGCTCACCTTCACATGGAGATACGCAGTATTTT.

This chain joins TRBV6-5 and TRBJ1-6, with D uncertain. The CDR3 has 14 amino acids. Germline CDR1 is MNHEY and CDR2 is SVGAGI. Trimming stripped 5 bases from V and 5 bases from J, with 10 bases between. The CDR3: CASSRTGNNSPLHF. In nucleotides, the CDR3 is TGTGCCAGCAGTAGGACGGGGAATAATTCACCCCTCCACTTT.

V usage is TRBV24-1 and J usage is TRBJ2-3; D is unresolved. The CDR3 extends over 17 amino acids. The germline V and J ends were trimmed by 4 bases and 0 bases, with 16 bases remaining between them. Per the germline V gene, CDR1 is KGHDR and CDR2 is SFDVKD. The CDR3 DNA follows: TGTGCCACCAGTGACCCATCGACTCCTCCTAGCACAGATACGCAGTATTTT. The encoded protein is CATSDPSTPPSTDTQYF.

The chain employs TRBV6-5 and TRBJ1-6, with D unresolved. The CDR3 loop spans 13 amino acids. Trimming shortened V by 6 bases and J by 10 bases, and 13 bases separated the two germline ends. Germline CDR1 MNHEY, CDR2 SVGAGI. The CDR3 bases are TGTGCCAGCAGGGCAAATACTCGATCACCCCTCCACTTT. Translated: CASRANTRSPLHF.

The chain is built from TRBV21-1 and TRBJ2-1; TRBD2 is the table's D call and was not checked against the DNA. TRBV21-1 is deemed a pseudogene. The CDR3 spans 16 residues. CDR3 sequence (DNA): TGTGCCAGCAGCAAAAACGGGCGGGGCGCCTACAATGAGCAGTTCTTC. This sequence encodes CASSKNGRGAYNEQFF.

This clone was seen just once. The gene calls are TRBV28 and TRBJ2-2; perhaps D is TRBD1 or TRBD2 (7 bases each). The CDR3 extends over 15 amino acids. The V end lost 6 bases, the J end lost 4 bases, and 15 bases lay between the germline ends. The germline V gene has CDR1 MDHEN and CDR2 SYDVKM. This CDR3 is CASSPGGDGTGELFF. The CDR3 DNA is TGTGCCAGCAGCCCAGGGGGGGACGGCACCGGGGAGCTGTTTTTT.

The CDR3 sequence is CAISPTSGGAYNEQFF. CDR3 bases: TGTGCCATCAGCCCCACTAGCGGGGGGGCCTACAATGAGCAGTTCTTC. V gene TRBV10-3 combines with J gene TRBJ2-1; 13 bases align to TRBD2. From germline, CDR1 is ENHRY and CDR2 SYGVKD. The CDR3 loop spans 16 amino acids. The J segment lost 2 bases and the V segment lost 6 bases, leaving 4 bases of the junction unmatched.

The genes are TRBV5-1 and TRBJ1-1; 8 bases fit TRBD1. The CDR3 covers 15 residues. J gave up 5 bases and V 0 bases, and 6 bases lay outside the gene matches. Germline V gene lookup returns CDR1 SGHRS and CDR2 YFSETQ. CDR3 bases: TGCGCCAGCAGCTTGGATGGACAGGGAACGACTGAAGCTTTCTTT. The encoded protein is CASSLDGQGTTEAFF.

This clone was seen more than once but under ten times. The CDR3 sequence is CASSPAPLTDTQYF. The CDR3 DNA sequence: TGTGCCAGCAGCCCCGCCCCACTAACAGATACGCAGTATTTT. This chain joins TRBV7-9 and TRBJ2-3; D is unclear. Germline V CDR1 and CDR2: SEHNR, FQNEAQ (reference sequence). Between the trimmed V and J ends, which lost 5 bases and 3 bases, there was a span of 12 bases. The CDR3 runs 14 residues.

This clone was recorded a few times. V is TRBV7-3 and J is TRBJ2-2; D is unresolved. V lost 5 bases to trimming and J lost 5 bases, with 6 bases between them. Germline loops: CDR1 SGHTA, CDR2 FQGTGA. The CDR3 contains 12 residues. The CDR3 DNA sequence: TGTGCCAGCAGCATCTATACCGGGGAGCTGTTTTTT. Protein product: CASSIYTGELFF.

This chain uses TRBV7-6 with TRBJ2-5; the D is unclear. Trimming took off 6 bases at V and 5 bases at J, with 13 bases between the two ends. Germline lookup yields CDR1 SGHVS and CDR2 FNYEAQ. This CDR3 has 13 residues. The CDR3 here is CASSYVQSETQYF. Written as DNA, the CDR3 is TGTGCCAGCAGTTACGTACAGTCGGAGACCCAGTACTTC.